The TCR beta chain described here comes from a study of T-cell reconstitution after alpha-beta-depleted transplantation in children. Study-level results: Most T-cell counts and diversity one year after the transplant came from T cells that were newly produced. As was reported, about two months after transplant, alpha-beta T cells came from several hundred expanded graft clones. Some patients owed their high day-60 TCRbeta diversity to surviving recipient T cells and thymic progenitors.

TCRbeta library preparation incorporated unique molecular identifiers. One entry per CDR3 protein results from TCRdb running MiXCR on the PCR reads. The sample holds 750,000 to 950,000 distinct CDR3 sequences, under 20% seen once. In the case of this clonotype: What it binds is not known.

The V and J ends lost 4 bases and 5 bases respectively, with 6 bases between them. Germline V gene sequence: CDR1 SGHRS, CDR2 YFSETQ. This CDR3 has 11 amino acids. This TCR was recovered from a male patient aged 10-17 years who had a stem cell transplant for acute lymphoblastic leukemia, so the T cells may come from the graft donor. Material: PBMCs, mostly from graft donor cells, obtained 360 days after TCRalphabeta/CD19-depleted stem cell transplant. The rearrangement links TRBV5-1 to TRBJ1-2; D gene unclear. CDR3 residues: CASSAAYGYTF. The CDR3 region has the DNA TGCGCCAGCAGCGCCGCTTATGGCTACACCTTC.